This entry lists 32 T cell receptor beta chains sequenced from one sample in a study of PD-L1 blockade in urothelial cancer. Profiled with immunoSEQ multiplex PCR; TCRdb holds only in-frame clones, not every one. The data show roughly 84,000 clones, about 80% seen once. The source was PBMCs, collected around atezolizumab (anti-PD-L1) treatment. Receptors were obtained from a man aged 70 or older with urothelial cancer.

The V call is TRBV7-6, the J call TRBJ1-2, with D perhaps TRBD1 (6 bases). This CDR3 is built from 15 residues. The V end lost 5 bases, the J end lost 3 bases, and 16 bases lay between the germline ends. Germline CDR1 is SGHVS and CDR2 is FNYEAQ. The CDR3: CASSQTAGADYGYTF. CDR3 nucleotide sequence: TGTGCCAGCAGCCAGACGGCAGGGGCTGACTATGGCTACACCTTC.

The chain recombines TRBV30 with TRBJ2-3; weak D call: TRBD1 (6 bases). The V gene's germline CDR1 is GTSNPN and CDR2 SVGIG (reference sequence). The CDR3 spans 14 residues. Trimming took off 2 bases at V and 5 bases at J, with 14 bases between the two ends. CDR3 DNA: TGTGCCTGGAGTAGTGGGGGCGCGGGAGATACGCAGTATTTT. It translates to CAWSSGGAGDTQYF.

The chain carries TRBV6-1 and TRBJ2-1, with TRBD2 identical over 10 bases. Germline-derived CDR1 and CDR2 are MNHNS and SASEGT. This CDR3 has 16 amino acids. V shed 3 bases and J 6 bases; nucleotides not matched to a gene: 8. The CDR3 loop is CASSEGTSAQGNEQFF. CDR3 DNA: TGTGCCAGCAGTGAGGGGACTAGCGCCCAAGGCAATGAGCAGTTCTTC.

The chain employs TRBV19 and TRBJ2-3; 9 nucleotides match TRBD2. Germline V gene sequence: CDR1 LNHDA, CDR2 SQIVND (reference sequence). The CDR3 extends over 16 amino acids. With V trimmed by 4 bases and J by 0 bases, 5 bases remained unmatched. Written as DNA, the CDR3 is TGTGCCAGTAGTACACTAGCGGGCGGGAGCACAGATACGCAGTATTTT. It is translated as CASSTLAGGSTDTQYF.

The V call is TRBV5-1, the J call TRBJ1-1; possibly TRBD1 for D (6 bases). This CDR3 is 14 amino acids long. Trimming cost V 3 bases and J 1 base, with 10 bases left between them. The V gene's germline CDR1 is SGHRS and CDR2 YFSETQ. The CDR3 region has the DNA TGCGCCAGCAGCTCAGTGACAGGGAACACTGAAGCTTTCTTT. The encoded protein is CASSSVTGNTEAFF.

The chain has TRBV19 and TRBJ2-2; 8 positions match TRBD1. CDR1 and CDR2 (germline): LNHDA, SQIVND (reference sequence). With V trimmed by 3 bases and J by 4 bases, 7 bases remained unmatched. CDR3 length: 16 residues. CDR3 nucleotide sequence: TGTGCCAGTAGTATTGAACGACAGGGGCTCACCGGGGAGCTGTTTTTT. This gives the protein CASSIERQGLTGELFF.

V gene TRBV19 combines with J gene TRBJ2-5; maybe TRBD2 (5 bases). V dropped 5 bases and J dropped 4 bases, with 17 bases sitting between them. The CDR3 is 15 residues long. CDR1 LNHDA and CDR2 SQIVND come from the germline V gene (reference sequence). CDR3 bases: TGTGCCAGTAGTCTAGGCCCTTCTGGGAGAGAGACCCAGTACTTC. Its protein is CASSLGPSGRETQYF.

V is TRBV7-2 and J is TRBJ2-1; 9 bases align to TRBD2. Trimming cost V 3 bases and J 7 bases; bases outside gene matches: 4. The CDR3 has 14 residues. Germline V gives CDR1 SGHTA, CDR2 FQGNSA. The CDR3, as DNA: TGTGCCAGCAGCTTTAGCGGGAGCGGGAATGAGCAGTTCTTC. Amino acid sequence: CASSFSGSGNEQFF.

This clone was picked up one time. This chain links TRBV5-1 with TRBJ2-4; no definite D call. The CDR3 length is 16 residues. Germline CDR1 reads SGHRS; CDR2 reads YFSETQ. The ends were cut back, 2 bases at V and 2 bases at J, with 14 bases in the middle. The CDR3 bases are TGCGCCAGCAGCTTTACCAGGTTTGGAACCAAAAACATTCAGTACTTC. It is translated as CASSFTRFGTKNIQYF.

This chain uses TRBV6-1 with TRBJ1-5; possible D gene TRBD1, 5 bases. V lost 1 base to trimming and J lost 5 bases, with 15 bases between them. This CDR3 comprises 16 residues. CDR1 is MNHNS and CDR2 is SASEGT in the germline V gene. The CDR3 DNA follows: TGTGCCAGCAGTGAAGGGACATTATTCGCTCATCAGCCCCAGCATTTT. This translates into CASSEGTLFAHQPQHF.

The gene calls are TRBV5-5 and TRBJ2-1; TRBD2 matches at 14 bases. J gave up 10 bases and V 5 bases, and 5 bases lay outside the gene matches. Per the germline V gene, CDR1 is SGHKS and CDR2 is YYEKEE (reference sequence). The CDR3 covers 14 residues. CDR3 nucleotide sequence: TGTGCCAGCAGTAGACTAGCGGGAGGGGGCGAGCAGTTCTTC. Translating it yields CASSRLAGGGEQFF.

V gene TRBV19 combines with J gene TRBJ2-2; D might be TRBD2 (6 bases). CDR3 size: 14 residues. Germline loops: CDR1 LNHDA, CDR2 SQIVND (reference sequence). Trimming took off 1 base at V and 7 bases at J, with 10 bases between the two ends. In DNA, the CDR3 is TGTGCCAGTAGTATAGGCTGGGGGGACGGGGAGCTGTTTTTT. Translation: CASSIGWGDGELFF.

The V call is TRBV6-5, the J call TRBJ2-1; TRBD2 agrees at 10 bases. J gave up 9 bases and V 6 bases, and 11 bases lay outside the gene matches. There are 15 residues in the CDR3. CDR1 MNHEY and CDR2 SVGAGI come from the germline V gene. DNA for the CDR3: TGTGCCAGCAGAGGAGCGGGAGGGCCGATCAGTGAGCAGTTCTTC. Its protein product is CASRGAGGPISEQFF.

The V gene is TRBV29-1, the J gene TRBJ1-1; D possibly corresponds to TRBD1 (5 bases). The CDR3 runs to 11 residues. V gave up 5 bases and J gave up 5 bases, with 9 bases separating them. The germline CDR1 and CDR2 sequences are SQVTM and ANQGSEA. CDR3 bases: TGCAGCGTTAGACGGGGGACTGAAGCTTTCTTT. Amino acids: CSVRRGTEAFF.

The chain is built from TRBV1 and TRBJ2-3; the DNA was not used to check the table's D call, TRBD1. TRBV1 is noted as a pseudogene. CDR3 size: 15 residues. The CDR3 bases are TGCACCAGCAGCCCTTGGACAGGGAGCACAGATACGCAGTATTTT. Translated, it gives CTSSPWTGSTDTQYF.

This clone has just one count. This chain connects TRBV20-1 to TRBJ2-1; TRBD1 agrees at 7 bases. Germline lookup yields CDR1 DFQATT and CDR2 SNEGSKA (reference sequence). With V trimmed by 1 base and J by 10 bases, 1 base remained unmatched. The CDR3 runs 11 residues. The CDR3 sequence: CSARADREQFF. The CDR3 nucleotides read TGCAGTGCTAGAGCGGACAGGGAGCAGTTCTTC.

In nucleotides, the CDR3 is TGTGCCAGCTCGTCGCGGTCGGGGGACGCCTCCTACTATGGCTACACCTTC. It codes for CASSSRSGDASYYGYTF. The chain joins TRBV18 to TRBJ1-2; weak D call: TRBD1 (5 bases). V dropped 6 bases and J dropped 3 bases, with 23 bases sitting between them. Looked up from germline, CDR1 is KGHSH and CDR2 is LQKENI. This CDR3 contains 17 residues.

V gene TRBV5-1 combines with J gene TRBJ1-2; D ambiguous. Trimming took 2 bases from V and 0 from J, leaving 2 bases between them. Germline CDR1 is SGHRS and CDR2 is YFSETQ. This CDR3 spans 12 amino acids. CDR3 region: CASSFTNYGYTF. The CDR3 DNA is TGCGCCAGCAGCTTTACTAACTATGGCTACACCTTC. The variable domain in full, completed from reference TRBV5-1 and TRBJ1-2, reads KAGVTQTPRYLIKTRGQQVTLSCSPISGHRSVSWYQQTPGQGLQFLFEYFSETQRNKGNFPGRFSGRQFSNSRSEMNVSTLELGDSALYLCASSFTNYGYTFGSGTRLTVV.

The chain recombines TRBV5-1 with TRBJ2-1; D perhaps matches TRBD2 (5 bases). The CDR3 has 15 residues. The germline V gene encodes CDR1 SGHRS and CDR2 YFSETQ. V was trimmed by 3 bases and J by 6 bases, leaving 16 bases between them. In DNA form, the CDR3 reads TGCGCCAGCAGCTGGGGAGACGGGCTTGGCAATGAGCAGTTCTTC. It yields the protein CASSWGDGLGNEQFF. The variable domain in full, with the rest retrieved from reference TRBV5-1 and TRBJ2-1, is KAGVTQTPRYLIKTRGQQVTLSCSPISGHRSVSWYQQTPGQGLQFLFEYFSETQRNKGNFPGRFSGRQFSNSRSEMNVSTLELGDSALYLCASSWGDGLGNEQFFGPGTRLTVL.

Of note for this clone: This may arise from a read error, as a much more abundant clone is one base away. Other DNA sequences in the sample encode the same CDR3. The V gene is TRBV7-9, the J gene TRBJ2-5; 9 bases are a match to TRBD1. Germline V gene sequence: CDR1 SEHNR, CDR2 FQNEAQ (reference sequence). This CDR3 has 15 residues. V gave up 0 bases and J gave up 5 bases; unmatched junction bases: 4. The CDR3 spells CASSLATGGAETQYF. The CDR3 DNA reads TGTGCCAGCAGCTTAGCTACAGGGGGCGCGGAGACCCAGTACTTC. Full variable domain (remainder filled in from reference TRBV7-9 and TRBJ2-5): DTGVSQNPRHKITKRGQNVTFRCDPISEHNRLYWYRQTLGQGPEFLTYFQNEAQLEKSRLLSDRFSAERPKGSFSTLEIQRTEQGDSAMYLCASSLATGGAETQYFGPGTRLLVL.

The CDR3 here is CASSQEVAGGFNNEQFF. CDR3 nucleotide sequence: TGTGCCAGCAGCCAAGAGGTGGCGGGAGGGTTCAACAATGAGCAGTTCTTC. The chain uses TRBV14 and TRBJ2-1, with 9 bases fitting TRBD2. In germline, CDR1 is SGHDN, CDR2 FVKESK. V shed 0 bases, J shed 5 bases, and the junction held 8 bases outside the gene matches. There are 17 residues in the CDR3.

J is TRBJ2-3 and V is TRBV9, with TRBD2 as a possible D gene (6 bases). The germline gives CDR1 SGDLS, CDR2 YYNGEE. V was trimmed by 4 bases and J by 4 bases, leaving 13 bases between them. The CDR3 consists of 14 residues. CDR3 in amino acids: CASSPEASADTQYF. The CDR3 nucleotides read TGTGCCAGCAGCCCGGAGGCTAGCGCAGATACGCAGTATTTT.

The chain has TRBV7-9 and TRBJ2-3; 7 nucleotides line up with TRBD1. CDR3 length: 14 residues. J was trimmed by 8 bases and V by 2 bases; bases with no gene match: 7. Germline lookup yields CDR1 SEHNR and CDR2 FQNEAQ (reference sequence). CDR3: CASSLTLRGPTQYF. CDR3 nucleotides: TGTGCCAGCAGCTTAACCTTGAGGGGGCCTACGCAGTATTTT.

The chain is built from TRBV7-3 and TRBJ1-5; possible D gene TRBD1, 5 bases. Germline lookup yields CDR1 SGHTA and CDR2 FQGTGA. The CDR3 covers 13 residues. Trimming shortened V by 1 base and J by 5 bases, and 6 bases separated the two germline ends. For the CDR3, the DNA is TGTGCCAGCAGCTTAAGGGGCGATCAGCCCCAGCATTTT. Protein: CASSLRGDQPQHF.

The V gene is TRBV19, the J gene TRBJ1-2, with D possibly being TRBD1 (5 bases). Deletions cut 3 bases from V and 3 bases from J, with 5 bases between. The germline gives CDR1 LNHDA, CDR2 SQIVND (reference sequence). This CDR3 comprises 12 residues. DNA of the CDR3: TGTGCCAGTAGTATGACAGACTATGGCTACACCTTC. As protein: CASSMTDYGYTF.

This CDR3 reads CASSLVTDSSYNEQFF. CDR3 sequence (DNA): TGCGCCAGCAGCTTGGTTACCGATAGCTCCTACAATGAGCAGTTCTTC. The chain combines TRBV5-1 with TRBJ2-1; D is undetermined. Germline values: CDR1 SGHRS, CDR2 YFSETQ. This CDR3 has 16 amino acids. V dropped 0 bases and J dropped 0 bases, with 10 bases sitting between them.

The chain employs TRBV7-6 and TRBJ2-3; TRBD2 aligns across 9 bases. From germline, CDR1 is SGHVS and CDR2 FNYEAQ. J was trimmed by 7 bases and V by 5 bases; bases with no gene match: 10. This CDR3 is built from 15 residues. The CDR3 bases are TGTGCCAGCAGCGAAGCCGGGACTAGCTCATATACGCAGTATTTT. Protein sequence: CASSEAGTSSYTQYF.

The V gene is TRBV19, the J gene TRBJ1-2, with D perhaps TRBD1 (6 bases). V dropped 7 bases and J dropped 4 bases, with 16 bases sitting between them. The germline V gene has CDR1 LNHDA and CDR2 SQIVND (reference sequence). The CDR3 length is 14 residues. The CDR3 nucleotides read TGTGCCAGTATCCCAAGGGGGGGCCTCTATGGCTACACCTTC. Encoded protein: CASIPRGGLYGYTF.

CDR3 coding DNA: TGTGCCAGCAGCTGGCGGACCGGGGCCTACGAGCAGTACTTC. It yields the protein CASSWRTGAYEQYF. This sequence joins TRBV7-2 and TRBJ2-7; D possibly corresponds to TRBD2 (5 bases). The V and J ends lost 4 bases and 2 bases respectively, with 12 bases between them. CDR1 SGHTA and CDR2 FQGNSA come from the germline V gene. CDR3 length: 14 amino acids.

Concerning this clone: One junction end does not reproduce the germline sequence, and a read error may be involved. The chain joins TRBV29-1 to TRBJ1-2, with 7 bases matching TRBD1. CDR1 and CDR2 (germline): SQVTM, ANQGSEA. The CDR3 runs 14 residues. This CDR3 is CSVEGTAQTGGYTF. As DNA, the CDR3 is TGCAGCGTCGAAGGGACAGCCCAAACGGGGGGCTACACCTTC.

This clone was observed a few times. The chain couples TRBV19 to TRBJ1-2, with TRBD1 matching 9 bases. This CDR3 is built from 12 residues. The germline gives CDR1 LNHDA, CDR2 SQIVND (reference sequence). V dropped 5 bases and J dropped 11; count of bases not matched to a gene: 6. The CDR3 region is CASSSGTGRYTF. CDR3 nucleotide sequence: TGTGCCAGTAGTTCCGGGACAGGGAGGTACACCTTC. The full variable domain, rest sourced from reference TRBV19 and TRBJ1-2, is DGGITQSPKYLFRKEGQNVTLSCEQNLNHDAMYWYRQDPGQGLRLIYYSQIVNDFQKGDIAEGYSVSREKKESFPLTVTSAQKNPTAFYLCASSSGTGRYTFGSGTRLTVV.

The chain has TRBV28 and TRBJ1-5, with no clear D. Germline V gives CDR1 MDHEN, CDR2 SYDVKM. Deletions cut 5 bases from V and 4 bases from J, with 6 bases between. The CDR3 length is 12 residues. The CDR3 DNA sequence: TGTGCCAGCAGTGTCGGTAATCAGCCCCAGCATTTT. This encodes CASSVGNQPQHF.